A single sample is the source of the 5 T cell receptor beta chains below, sequenced in a study of human T cells and chemical hapten exposure (dated by TCRdb to the early 2020s). Library prep was done by RACE. The run used a NextSeq 500. TCRdb's own reprocessing of the public reads used fastp at Q25 and MiXCR and kept productive beta chains. Rows matching on CDR3 protein sequence are summarized as one entry with the most common DNA and genes. The sample records some 110,000 distinct CDR3 sequences, 12% of which are singletons. The leading ten clones occupy more than 1.5% of the sample. This specimen's time point label, interpreted: pre-sensitization, week 0. This sample's treatment or condition label indicates: therapeutic diphenylcyclopropenone sensitization with weekly scalp DPC. The sample in question was whole blood, obtained in connection with sensitization to the hapten diphenylcyclopropenone (DPC). Every receptor here comes from a woman between 45 and 65 years old with alopecia areata. Some clones in this sample may be carry-over from other donors' samples.

The V call is TRBV7-2, the J call TRBJ2-1, with TRBD2 identical over 13 bases. Germline CDR1 SGHTA, CDR2 FQGNSA. The CDR3 runs to 16 residues. Losses at the gene ends were 5 bases for V and 5 bases for J; bases not matched to a gene: 6. The CDR3 DNA reads as TGTGCCAGCAGCCAAGGAGGGACTAGCGGGGACAATGAGCAGTTCTTC. Protein: CASSQGGTSGDNEQFF.

This clonotype was recorded many times. The genes are TRBV15 and TRBJ2-7, with 8 bases lining up with TRBD1. Losses at the gene ends were 3 bases for V and 3 bases for J; bases not matched to a gene: 13. Germline V CDR1 and CDR2: LNHNV, YYDKDF (reference sequence). The CDR3 sequence is 17 residues long. The CDR3 region has the DNA TGTGCCACCAGCAGGCCGATCAGGGGGCGCTTCGACTACGAGCAGTACTTC. Amino acids: CATSRPIRGRFDYEQYF.

This rearrangement joins TRBV11-2 to TRBJ2-7; D is unclear. The length of the CDR3 is 10 residues. Germline-derived CDR1 and CDR2 are SGHAT and FQNNGV. The germline V and J ends were trimmed by 3 bases and 7 bases, with 4 bases remaining between them. CDR3 sequence reads: CASSFHEQYF. CDR3 bases: TGTGCCAGCAGCTTTCATGAGCAGTACTTC.

This clonotype showed up many times. The CDR3: CASSPDRETYEQYF. The CDR3 bases are TGTGCCAGCAGCCCGGACAGGGAAACCTACGAGCAGTACTTC. The genes are TRBV7-9 and TRBJ2-7, with 8 bases identical to TRBD1. Trimming took 5 bases from V and 2 from J; bases not matched to a gene: 5. Germline CDR1 reads SEHNR; CDR2 reads FQNEAQ (reference sequence). The CDR3 length is 14 residues.

This clonotype was counted many times. The chain couples TRBV11-3 to TRBJ2-1, with unresolved D. In germline, CDR1 is SGHNT, CDR2 YENEEA. The CDR3 runs to 13 residues. V lost 4 bases and J 12 bases, leaving 16 bases between the germline ends. The DNA for the CDR3 is TGTGCCAGCAGCTCCCTGGGCCATCTCGGGCAGTTCTTC. This codes for CASSSLGHLGQFF. Combining the CDR3 with reference TRBV11-3 and TRBJ2-1 gives the whole variable domain EAGVVQSPRYKIIEKKQPVAFWCNPISGHNTLYWYLQNLGQGPELLIRYENEEAVDDSQLPKDRFSAERLKGVDSTLKIQPAELGDSAVYLCASSSLGHLGQFFGPGTRLTVL.